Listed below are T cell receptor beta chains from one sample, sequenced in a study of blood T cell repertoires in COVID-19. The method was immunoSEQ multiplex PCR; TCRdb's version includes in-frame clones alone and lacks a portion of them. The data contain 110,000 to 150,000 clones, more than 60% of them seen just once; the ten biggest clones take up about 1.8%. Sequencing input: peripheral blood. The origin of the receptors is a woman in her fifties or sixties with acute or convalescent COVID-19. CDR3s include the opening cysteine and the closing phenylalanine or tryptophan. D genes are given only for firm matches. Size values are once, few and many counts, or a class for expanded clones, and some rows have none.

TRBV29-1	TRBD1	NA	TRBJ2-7	CSVAGTGNTYEQYF	TGCAGCGTCGCCGGGACAGGTAATACCTACGAGCAGTACTTC
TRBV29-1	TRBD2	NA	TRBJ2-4	CSVGSSGRGSNIQYF	TGCAGCGTTGGGTCTAGCGGGAGAGGATCGAACATTCAGTACTTC
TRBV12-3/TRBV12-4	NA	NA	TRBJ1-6	CASSLGGSSPLHF	TGTGCCAGCAGTTTGGGAGGGTCATCACCCCTCCACTTT
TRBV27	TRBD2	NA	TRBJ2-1	CASIPLGGRGISYNEQFF	TGTGCCAGCATACCCCTTGGCGGGAGGGGAATCTCCTACAATGAGCAGTTCTTC
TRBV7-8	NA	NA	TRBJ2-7	CASSLAPGAVQYF	TGTGCCAGCAGCTTAGCCCCAGGGGCGGTGCAGTACTTC
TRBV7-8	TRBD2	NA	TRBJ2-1	CASSLGLAGSYNEQFF	TGTGCCAGCAGCTTAGGACTAGCGGGCTCCTACAATGAGCAGTTCTTC
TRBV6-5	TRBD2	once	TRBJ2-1	CASSLSGLVVEQFF	TGTGCCAGCAGCCTGTCGGGACTAGTTGTCGAGCAGTTCTTC
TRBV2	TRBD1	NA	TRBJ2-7	CASSADRVNEQYF	TGTGCCAGCAGTGCGGACAGGGTCAACGAGCAGTACTTC
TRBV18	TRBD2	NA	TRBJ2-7	CASSPLASGKPYEQYF	TGTGCCAGCTCACCCCTAGCTAGCGGGAAACCCTACGAGCAGTACTTC
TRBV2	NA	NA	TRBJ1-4	CASSPRTTTNEKLFF	TGTGCCAGCAGTCCCCGCACTACAACTAATGAAAAACTGTTTTTT
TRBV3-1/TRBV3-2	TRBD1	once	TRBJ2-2	CASSRRGLDTGELFF	TGTGCCAGCAGCCGCAGGGGGCTTGACACCGGGGAGCTGTTTTTT
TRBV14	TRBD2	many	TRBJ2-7	CASSQDFVWVTSGDHEQYF	TGTGCCAGCAGCCAAGATTTCGTTTGGGTAACTAGCGGGGACCACGAGCAGTACTTC
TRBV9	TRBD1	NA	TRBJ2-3	CASSPPGQGADTQYF	TGTGCCAGCAGCCCGCCAGGACAGGGGGCAGATACGCAGTATTTT
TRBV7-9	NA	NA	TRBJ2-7	CASSPHHGGSVYEQYF	TGTGCCAGCAGCCCCCATCATGGGGGCTCCGTCTACGAGCAGTACTTC
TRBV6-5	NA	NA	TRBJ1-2	CASSYTSGGYGYTF	TGTGCCAGCAGTTACACCTCAGGTGGCTATGGCTACACCTTC
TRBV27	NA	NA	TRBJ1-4	CASSRGNEKLFF	TGTGCCAGCAGTCGGGGTAATGAAAAACTGTTTTTT
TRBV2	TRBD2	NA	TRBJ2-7	CASSIAGGFTYEQYF	TGTGCCAGCAGTATAGCGGGAGGGTTCACCTACGAGCAGTACTTC
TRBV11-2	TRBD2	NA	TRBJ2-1	CASSLVGYSGRRIRNEQFF	TGTGCCAGCAGCTTAGTGGGATATAGCGGGAGGCGAATTAGGAATGAGCAGTTCTTC
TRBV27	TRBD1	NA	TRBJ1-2	CASGETGMGYGYTF	TGTGCCAGCGGAGAGACAGGGATGGGCTATGGCTACACCTTC
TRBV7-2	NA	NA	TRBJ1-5	CASSYRVGNQPQHF	TGTGCCAGCAGCTACAGGGTGGGCAATCAGCCCCAGCATTTT
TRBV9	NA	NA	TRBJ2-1	CASSVGLGAGFYNEQFF	TGTGCCAGCAGCGTGGGCTTGGGAGCGGGTTTTTACAATGAGCAGTTCTTC
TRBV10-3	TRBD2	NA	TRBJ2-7	CAIRGLAEDKIYEQYF	TGTGCCATCAGAGGACTAGCGGAAGATAAAATCTACGAGCAGTACTTC
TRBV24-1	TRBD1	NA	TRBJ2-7	CATSDWDRGRNEQYF	TGTGCCACCAGTGATTGGGACAGGGGGCGCAATGAGCAGTACTTC
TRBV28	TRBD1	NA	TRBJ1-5	CASSQVDRASNQPQHF	TGTGCCAGCAGCCAAGTAGACAGGGCCAGCAATCAGCCCCAGCATTTT
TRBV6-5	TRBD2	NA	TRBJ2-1	CASSTSGGIYNEQFF	TGTGCCAGCTCGACTAGCGGGGGGATATACAATGAGCAGTTCTTC
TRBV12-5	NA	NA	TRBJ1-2	CASGLPGRGAYGYTF	TGTGCTAGTGGTTTACCGGGACGGGGGGCCTATGGCTACACCTTC
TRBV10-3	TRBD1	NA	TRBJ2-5	CATQGQVQETQYF	TGTGCCACACAGGGACAGGTCCAAGAGACCCAGTACTTC
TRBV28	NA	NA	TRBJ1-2	CASSPYGPGQLSNYGYTF	TGTGCCAGCAGTCCCTATGGGCCAGGACAATTATCTAACTATGGCTACACCTTC
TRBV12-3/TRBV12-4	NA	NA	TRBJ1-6	CASRPQGSSPLHF	TGTGCCAGCAGGCCTCAGGGAAGTTCACCCCTCCACTTT
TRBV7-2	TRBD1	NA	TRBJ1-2	CASSFQTGGNYGYTF	TGTGCCAGCAGCTTCCAGACAGGGGGCAACTATGGCTACACCTTC
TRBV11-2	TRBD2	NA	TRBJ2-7	CASSVSGSSYEQYF	TGTGCCAGCAGCGTTAGCGGGAGCTCCTACGAGCAGTACTTC
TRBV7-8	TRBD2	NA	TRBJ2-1	CACTSGTYNEQFF	TGTGCTTGCACTAGCGGTACCTACAATGAGCAGTTCTTC
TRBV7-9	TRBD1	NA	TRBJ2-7	CASSFPSLRGPYEQYF	TGTGCCAGCAGCTTTCCAAGTCTCAGGGGGCCGTACGAGCAGTACTTC
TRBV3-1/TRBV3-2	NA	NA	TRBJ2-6	CASSKPTVVPSGANVLTF	TGTGCCAGCAGCAAACCGACAGTTGTCCCCTCTGGGGCCAACGTCCTGACTTTC
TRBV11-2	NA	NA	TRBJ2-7	CASSLDGTSYEQYF	TGTGCCAGCAGCTTAGATGGGACTTCCTACGAGCAGTACTTC
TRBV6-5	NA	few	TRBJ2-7	CASSFQGPIGYEQYF	TGTGCCAGCAGTTTCCAGGGGCCTATCGGCTACGAGCAGTACTTC
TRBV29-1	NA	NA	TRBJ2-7	CSVVGSSSGKLWEQYF	TGCAGCGTTGTTGGGTCTAGTAGTGGCAAACTGTGGGAGCAGTACTTC
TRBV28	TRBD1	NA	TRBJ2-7	CASFSMDRVYEQYF	TGTGCCAGCTTCAGCATGGACAGGGTGTACGAGCAGTACTTC
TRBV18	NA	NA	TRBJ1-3	CASSPSDTHSGNTIYF	TGTGCCAGCTCACCTTCCGACACACACTCTGGAAACACCATATATTTT
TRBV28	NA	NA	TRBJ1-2	CASFGGVPYGYTF	TGTGCCAGCTTTGGGGGGGTCCCCTATGGCTACACCTTC
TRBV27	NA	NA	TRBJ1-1	CASSLSILSFIFF	TGTGCCAGCAGTTTATCGATTTTAAGCTTCATCTTCTTT
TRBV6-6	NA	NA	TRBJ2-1	CASSWVEGADEQFF	TGTGCCAGCAGTTGGGTGGAGGGGGCCGATGAGCAGTTCTTC
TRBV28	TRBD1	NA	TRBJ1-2	CASRLGTGLQFNYGYTF	TGTGCCAGCCGCCTCGGGACAGGGTTGCAGTTTAACTATGGCTACACCTTC
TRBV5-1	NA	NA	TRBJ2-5	CASTQGGQETQYF	TGCGCCAGCACGCAGGGTGGCCAAGAGACCCAGTACTTC
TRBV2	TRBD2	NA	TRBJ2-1	CASIRTSGGPSSYNEQFF	TGTGCCAGCATCAGGACTAGCGGTGGGCCGAGCTCCTACAATGAGCAGTTCTTC
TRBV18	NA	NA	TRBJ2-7	CASSASERAYEQYF	TGTGCCAGCTCAGCTTCAGAGAGGGCTTACGAGCAGTACTTC
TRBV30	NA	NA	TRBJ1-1	CAWVRSEAFF	TGTGCCTGGGTCCGGTCTGAAGCTTTCTTT
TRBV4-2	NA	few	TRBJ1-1	CASSQEEGAMNTEAFF	TGTGCCAGCAGCCAAGAAGAGGGAGCCATGAACACTGAAGCTTTCTTT
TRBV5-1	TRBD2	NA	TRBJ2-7	CASRRGETYEQYF	TGCGCCAGCAGGCGGGGGGAAACCTACGAGCAGTACTTC
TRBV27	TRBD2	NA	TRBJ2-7	CASSFLAGGAYEQYF	TGTGCCAGCAGTTTCTTGGCGGGAGGGGCCTACGAGCAGTACTTC
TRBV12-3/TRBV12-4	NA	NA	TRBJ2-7	CASSHRVHEQYF	TGTGCCAGCAGTCACAGGGTCCACGAGCAGTACTTC
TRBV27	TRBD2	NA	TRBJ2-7	CASSLAGLAQQYF	TGTGCCAGCAGTTTAGCGGGACTAGCTCAACAGTACTTC
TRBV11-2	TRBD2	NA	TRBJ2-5	CASSNLAAPGETQYF	TGTGCCAGCAGCAATCTAGCGGCTCCGGGGGAGACCCAGTACTTC
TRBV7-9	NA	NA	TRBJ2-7	CASSFGSLWGGEQYF	TGTGCCAGCAGCTTTGGAAGTTTGTGGGGAGGCGAGCAGTACTTC
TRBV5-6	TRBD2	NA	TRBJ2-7	CASSLATSGYFYEQYF	TGTGCCAGCAGCTTGGCGACTAGCGGGTACTTCTACGAGCAGTACTTC